This TCR beta chain emerged from a study of response to subunit inactivated influenza vaccine. This clonotype was recorded many times. A single record per CDR3 protein comes from TCRdb applying MiXCR to the RT-PCR reads. The table shows some 200,000 distinct CDR3 sequences, with over 9.5% occurring only once. The germline V and J ends were trimmed by 4 bases and 0 bases, with 16 bases remaining between them. Germline CDR1 reads SGHAT; CDR2 reads FQNNGV. There are 18 residues in the CDR3. These data were likewise used in another study, on T cells expressing NK-cell markers. That paper notes: TCR beta cDNA was generated via 5'RACE template switching incorporating UMIs. From sorted CD3+CD56+NKG2C+, CD3+CD56+NKG2C- and CD3+CD56-NKG2C+ T cells came the TCR beta repertoires. One of eight sequenced donors was HCMV-seronegative; the other seven were seropositive. Dominant NKG2C+ clonotype frequencies of about 1.0-8% of CD8+ T cells were measured in five or six donors. One observes that, in a handful of donors, these clonotypes were also the leading ones within the CD3+CD56-NKG2C+ fraction.

V and J are TRBV11-2 and TRBJ2-6; perhaps TRBD1 as D (6 bases). This clonotype originated in a man in his fifties who received an inactivated influenza vaccine. The material sequenced was CD8+ T cells sorted from PBMCs, taken 11 to 12 days after vaccination. The CDR3 protein is CASSSLPGQLSGANVLTF. In nucleotides, the CDR3 is TGTGCCAGCAGCTCACTGCCGGGACAACTCTCTGGGGCCAACGTCCTGACTTTC.